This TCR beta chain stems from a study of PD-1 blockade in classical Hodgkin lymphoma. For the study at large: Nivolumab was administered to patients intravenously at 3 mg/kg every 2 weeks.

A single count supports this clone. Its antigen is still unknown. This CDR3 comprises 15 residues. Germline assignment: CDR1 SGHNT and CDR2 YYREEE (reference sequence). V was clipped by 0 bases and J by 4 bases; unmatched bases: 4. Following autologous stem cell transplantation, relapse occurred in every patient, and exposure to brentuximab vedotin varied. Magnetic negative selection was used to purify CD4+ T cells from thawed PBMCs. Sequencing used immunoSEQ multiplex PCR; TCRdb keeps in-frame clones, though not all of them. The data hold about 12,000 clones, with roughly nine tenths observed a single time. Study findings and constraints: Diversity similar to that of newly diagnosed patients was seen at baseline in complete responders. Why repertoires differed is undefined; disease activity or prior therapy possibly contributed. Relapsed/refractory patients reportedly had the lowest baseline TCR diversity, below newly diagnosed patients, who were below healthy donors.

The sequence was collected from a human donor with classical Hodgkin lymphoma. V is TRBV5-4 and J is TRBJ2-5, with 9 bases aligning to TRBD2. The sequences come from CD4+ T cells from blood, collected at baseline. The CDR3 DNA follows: TGTGCCAGCAGCTTGGATAGCGGGAGCGGAGAGACCCAGTACTTC. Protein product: CASSLDSGSGETQYF.